These T cell receptor beta chains were read from a single sample in a study of OX40 agonist ivuxolimab in advanced cancers. The method was immunoSEQ multiplex PCR; TCRdb's version includes in-frame clones alone and lacks a portion of them. The sample has 55,000 to 80,000 clones; 86% are singletons. Here the sequenced sample was CD4+ or CD8+ T cells sorted from blood, taken in a trial of the OX40 agonist ivuxolimab. These receptors were obtained from an adult with an advanced solid tumor such as melanoma, head and neck, liver or kidney cancer. The CDR3 runs from the conserved cysteine through the conserved F or W. D genes are given only for firm matches. Only some rows state a clone size, as once, few, many or a class for expanded clones.

size: .
V: TRBV5-3
D: TRBD1
J: TRBJ1-2
DNA: TGTGCCAGCGCCCCAACGGACAGGCCTAACTATGGCTACACCTTC
CDR3: CASAPTDRPNYGYTF

size: .
V: TRBV30
D: .
J: TRBJ1-4
DNA: TGTGCCTGGAGTTCAGGAGTTGAGGAAAAACTGTTTTTT
CDR3: CAWSSGVEEKLFF

size: .
V: TRBV7-9
D: .
J: TRBJ2-1
DNA: TGTGCCAGCAGCCCCCTCCGCAGGGCAGAGGCTTACAATGAGCAGTTCTTC
CDR3: CASSPLRRAEAYNEQFF

size: once
V: TRBV5-1
D: .
J: TRBJ1-4
DNA: TGCGCCAGCAGCTTCACAGCCTCAACTAATGAAAAACTGTTTTTT
CDR3: CASSFTASTNEKLFF

size: .
V: TRBV30
D: .
J: TRBJ2-2
DNA: TGTGCCTGGATGGAAATAAGTACTGGCAAGCTGTTTTTT
CDR3: CAWMEISTGKLFF

size: .
V: TRBV7-2
D: .
J: TRBJ2-3
DNA: TGTGCCAGCAGCAACAAAGACAGCACAGATACGCAGTATTTT
CDR3: CASSNKDSTDTQYF

size: .
V: TRBV5-4
D: TRBD2
J: TRBJ2-3
DNA: TGTGCCAGCAGGGGGCGGGGGGGCACAGATACGCAGTATTTT
CDR3: CASRGRGGTDTQYF

size: .
V: TRBV7-8
D: .
J: TRBJ2-2
DNA: TGTGCCAGCAGACGAACCCGGGGCACCGGGGAGCTGTTTTTT
CDR3: CASRRTRGTGELFF

size: .
V: TRBV6-5
D: TRBD1
J: TRBJ1-6
DNA: TGTGCCAGCGGGGACAGCTATAATTCACCCCTCCACTTT
CDR3: CASGDSYNSPLHF

size: .
V: TRBV18
D: .
J: TRBJ1-1
DNA: TGTGCCAGCTCACCGATCGGGGATTCGAACACTGAAGCTTTCTTT
CDR3: CASSPIGDSNTEAFF

size: .
V: TRBV18
D: .
J: TRBJ2-5
DNA: TGTGCCAGCTCACCAGGGGGGGCGCTGGAGGAGACCCAGTACTTC
CDR3: CASSPGGALEETQYF

size: .
V: TRBV2
D: TRBD2
J: TRBJ2-1
DNA: TGTGCCAGCAGTGATCGGACTAGCGGGGGGGTTGAGCAGTTCTTC
CDR3: CASSDRTSGGVEQFF

size: few
V: TRBV19
D: TRBD1
J: TRBJ2-7
DNA: TGTGCCAGTAGTCCTAGGACAGGGCCTAAGCAGTACTTC
CDR3: CASSPRTGPKQYF

size: .
V: TRBV15
D: .
J: TRBJ2-5
DNA: TGTGCCACCAGCAGAGAACTCCTGGAGGGGGAGACCCAGTACTTC
CDR3: CATSRELLEGETQYF

size: .
V: TRBV28
D: TRBD2
J: TRBJ2-3
DNA: TGTGCCAGCAGTTTTAGCGGGGGACGCACAGATACGCAGTATTTT
CDR3: CASSFSGGRTDTQYF

size: .
V: TRBV7-9
D: .
J: TRBJ1-3
DNA: TGTGCCAGCAGCATACAGATAGCTGGAAACACCATATATTTT
CDR3: CASSIQIAGNTIYF

size: .
V: TRBV6-1
D: .
J: TRBJ1-2
DNA: TGTGCCAGCACGTGGGACCCCACAAGCTATGGCTACACCTTC
CDR3: CASTWDPTSYGYTF

size: .
V: TRBV6-1
D: .
J: TRBJ2-5
DNA: TGTGCCAGCAGTCTGGACTATCAAGAGACCCAGTACTTC
CDR3: CASSLDYQETQYF

size: once
V: TRBV2
D: TRBD2
J: TRBJ2-1
DNA: TGTGCCAGCAGTGAAGAGGCGGGGGGGCCGGGTGAGCAGTTCTTC
CDR3: CASSEEAGGPGEQFF